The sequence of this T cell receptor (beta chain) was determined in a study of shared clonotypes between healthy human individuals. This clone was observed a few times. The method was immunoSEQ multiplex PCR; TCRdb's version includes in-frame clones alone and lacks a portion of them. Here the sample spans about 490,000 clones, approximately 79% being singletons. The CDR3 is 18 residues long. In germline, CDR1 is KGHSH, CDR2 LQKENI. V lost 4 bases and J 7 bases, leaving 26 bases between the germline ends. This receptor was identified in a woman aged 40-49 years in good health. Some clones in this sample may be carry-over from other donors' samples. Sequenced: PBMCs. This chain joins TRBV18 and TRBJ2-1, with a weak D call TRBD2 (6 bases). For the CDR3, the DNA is TGTGCCAGCTCACTACTACCGCCTTCATTGGGACTTATAAATGAGCAGTTCTTC. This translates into CASSLLPPSLGLINEQFF.